This T cell receptor (beta chain) emerged from a study of T-cell memory formation after mild COVID-19. Study-wide context: Largely donor-specific sequence clusters came from two donors. Whole-study results and caveats: A second wave of clones peaked on day 37, and their SARS-CoV-2 specificity went unconfirmed.

This clonotype was counted only a few times. Antigen: not known. The CDR3 spans 15 residues. The germline CDR1 and CDR2 sequences are SGHTA and FQGNSA. The trim removed 5 bases at V and 6 bases at J, leaving 8 bases unmatched. A 5'RACE reaction primed in the constant segment made cDNA libraries of TCR alpha and TCR beta, and these carried sample barcodes and UMIs. TCRdb used MiXCR to reprocess the 5' RACE reads, holding one entry per CDR3 protein. The table has more than 85,000 distinct CDR3 sequences, 11% seen once; the top ten hold roughly 40%. The chain combines TRBV7-2 with TRBJ2-1; 9 bases are a match to TRBD2. This receptor was taken from a man aged 18 to 29 who had mild COVID-19 (a few samples of this study predate the infection). Cell type and time point are not known. Sequencing was done on a sample of PBMCs or a T cell subset sorted from them (not recorded which). The CDR3 protein is CASSASGGPGNEQFF. CDR3 in DNA: TGTGCCAGCAGCGCCAGCGGGGGGCCGGGCAATGAGCAGTTCTTC.